A single TCR beta chain is shown here with its context. The clone's antigen remains unknown. This entry comes from a study of monozygotic twins with inflammatory bowel disease (dated by TCRdb to the late 2010s). Context from the whole study: A total of roughly 28 monozygotic twin pairs were included in the full study, comprising nine German pairs (four IBD-concordant, five IBD-discordant) and 19 IBD-discordant Danish pairs. The search for disease-associated traits relied mainly on comparing, within discordant pairs, IBD patients with their genetically identical healthy co-twins. Each individual had, on average, about 151 000 unique TCRalpha sequences and 181 000 unique TCRbeta sequences available for analysis. What the work shows at the level of the full study, not this receptor alone: Background noise and inter-individual variability may have been introduced into the repertoires by the differing immunosuppressive treatments among patients. IBD patients had lower TCRbeta repertoire diversity, measured by the inverse Simpson index, than their healthy co-twins. No difference in repertoire similarity was observed between concordant and discordant twins, possibly owing to limited statistical power. Fewer clonotypes were shared with other individuals by IBD patients than by healthy twins, most markedly in patients showing signs of disease activity. No single strong signal or clonotype linked to IBD turned up in the results, so the idea that one exists was not supported. The analysis was unable to tell different T cell subtypes apart.

As encoded in the germline V gene, CDR1 is SQVTM while CDR2 is ANQGSEA. The CDR3 contains 13 residues, cysteine and phenylalanine counted. No DNA sequence is on record. The library was obtained by 5' RACE. Preparation of each TCR library used about 4,000 ng of total RNA. For each sample, cDNA synthesis with SMARTScribe reverse transcriptase was split into eight separate reactions. Unique molecular identifiers containing a 6-nucleotide sample barcode were introduced through template switching during cDNA synthesis. TCRalpha and TCRbeta cDNA was amplified in two nested PCRs of 16 and 9 cycles, and bead purification was carried out after each PCR. Before amplification, the cDNA was both treated with uracil DNA-glycosylase and purified with the QIAquick PCR purification kit. The second PCR added Illumina TruSeq-compatible adapters along with sample-specific barcodes. TapeStation and Qubit were used to check library quality and concentration, and around 5.3 ng of each library was pooled. Sequencing of the pooled libraries was done on an Illumina HiSeq2500 single-index Rapid Run using custom sequencing primers and 2 x 100 bp reads. Under the source paper's analysis protocol: MiGEC version 1.2.6 was used for UMI-based consensus assembly, which corrected PCR and sequencing errors. MiXCR version 2.1.1 handled V(D)J alignment, clonotype assembly and CDR3 extraction. To normalise gene usage, clonotype sharing and MAIT/NKT TCR abundance, the analysis used the top 1000, 10 000 and 20 000 clonotypes per sample. Diversity was computed as the inverse Simpson index with the vegan R package after downsampling to 27 000 UMIs. Paired Mann-Whitney U tests on discordant twin pairs were used, with Benjamini-Hochberg multiple-testing correction. TCRdb reprocessed the sequencing reads and holds a single record per CDR3 protein sequence, with no DNA. The V and J calls reflect TCRdb's pipeline rather than the authors' work. This sample's table contains a few hundred thousand distinct CDR3 sequences. Around 2.6% of the sample is taken by the ten largest.

A roughly 2.5 ml peripheral blood sample was drawn into PAXgene tubes per donor and stored at -80°C. Total RNA was isolated from whole blood with the PAXgene blood miRNA kit on an automated QIAcube, without T cell sorting. Peripheral blood from monozygotic twin pairs who were concordant or discordant for inflammatory bowel disease underwent deep TCRalpha and TCRbeta repertoire profiling using unique molecular barcoding. For every twin pair, smoking habits were documented, and each individual was categorised as a current, former or never smoker. This sequence uses TRBV29-1 and TRBJ2-5; lacking DNA, the TRBD1 call made by TCRdb goes unchecked. Material: blood. The sequence was obtained from a human donor with ulcerative colitis or Crohn's disease, or a healthy co-twin of an affected twin (not recorded which). Here the CDR3 is given as CSVDRGALETQYF.